This TCR beta chain was observed in a study of shared clonotypes between healthy human individuals. General study results and limits: Naive subsets generally exceeded memory subsets in estimated richness.

TCRdb keeps only in-frame clones here, not all; method: immunoSEQ multiplex PCR. The table shows some 200,000 clones, with 60% to 80% occurring only once. With regard to this clone: Its antigen is unknown.

The TCR was taken from a man younger than 40 in good health. The sequencing sample was made of memory CD4+ T cells sorted from blood. Subset: CD45RA-negative fraction.

The CDR3 DNA is TGTGCCAGCAGCTCCGGACTAGCGGGATTGATATTTGATGAGCAGTTCTTC. Its protein is CASSSGLAGLIFDEQFF. The rearrangement joins TRBV5-6 to TRBJ2-1; TRBD2 aligns across 12 bases. The CDR3 covers 17 residues. With V trimmed by 3 bases and J by 8 bases, 12 bases remained unmatched. Germline assignment: CDR1 SGHDT and CDR2 YYEEEE.